The T cell receptor (beta chain) under discussion was sequenced for a study of blood T cell repertoires in COVID-19. Study summary: Samples representing acute and convalescent COVID-19 were sourced from the United States, Italy and Spain. PBMCs, B-cell-depleted T cells, or T cells provided the cDNA or gDNA that made up the material.

Germline V CDR1 and CDR2: KGHSH, LQKENI. J was trimmed by 1 base and V by 4 bases; bases with no gene match: 2. The CDR3 is 15 amino acids. Authors' data handling: It was from reference gene primer amplification that nucleated cell counts were estimated. Using immunoSEQ multiplex PCR, the repertoire was profiled, and TCRdb retains in-frame clones only, with some absent. From that table come the V and J calls and clone size; the DNA was used to work out D and trimming. This sample carries approximately 35,000 clones, just over 85% of them seen once, and the ten largest clones take around 4.9%. The sample was peripheral blood. This TCR was recovered from a woman in her seventies with active COVID-19. The chain joins TRBV18 to TRBJ2-1; 9 bases map to TRBD1. CDR3: CASSLGQGSYNEQFF. The CDR3 DNA is TGTGCCAGCTCACTGGGACAGGGTTCCTACAATGAGCAGTTCTTC.